The 4 T cell receptor beta chains reported below all come from one sample, sequenced in a study of T cell repertoires in cytomegalovirus infection. TCRdb redid the calling of the reads with MiXCR, one entry per CDR3 protein. This repertoire shows roughly 100,000 distinct CDR3 sequences, 16% found once; its top ten account for more than 7%. Sequencing used PBMCs. All receptors come from a human donor in good health (CMV status not recorded). Some clones in this sample may be carry-over from other donors' samples.

This clonotype was found many times. The rearrangement uses TRBV11-2 and TRBJ2-2; 8 positions agree with TRBD2. V was clipped by 3 bases and J by 6 bases; unmatched bases: 3. Per germline, CDR1 SGHAT and CDR2 FQNNGV. This CDR3 is built from 14 residues. The CDR3 region is CASSFSSGAGELFF. The CDR3 region has the DNA TGTGCCAGCAGCTTCAGTAGCGGGGCCGGGGAGCTGTTTTTT.

V and J are TRBV27 and TRBJ2-3, with 7 nucleotides matching TRBD1. This CDR3 has 13 amino acids. V dropped 7 bases and J dropped 1; count of bases not matched to a gene: 2. CDR1 and CDR2 (germline): MNHEY, SMNVEV (reference sequence). The CDR3 loop is CASNGQGTDTQYF. CDR3 bases: TGTGCCAGCAACGGACAGGGCACAGATACGCAGTATTTT.

This clonotype was counted at least ten times. The J gene is TRBJ2-2, the V gene TRBV10-3; 7 bases map to TRBD2. The V segment lost 0 bases and the J segment 6 bases; nucleotides outside the gene matches: 7. CDR1 and CDR2 from the germline V gene are ENHRY and SYGVKD. The CDR3 extends over 16 amino acids. CDR3 in DNA: TGTGCCATCAGTGAGTCCCCCGGGACTATAGCCGGGGAGCTGTTTTTT. It is translated as CAISESPGTIAGELFF.

With respect to this clonotype: The junction departs from the called germline gene at one end, perhaps through a read error. This sequence joins TRBV5-5 and TRBJ1-1, with D hard to call. The CDR3 sequence is 13 residues long. Germline V gene lookup returns CDR1 SGHKS and CDR2 YYEKEE (reference sequence). The CDR3 DNA reads TGTGCCAGCAGCTCACCGGGTAACACTGTAGCTTTCTTT. Amino acids: CASSSPGNTVAFF.